This TCR beta chain originates from a study of radiotherapy plus CTLA-4 blockade in lung cancer. Across the whole study: Disease control was present in more than 25% of patients, and objective responses in more than 15%.

Broader study findings: Following radiotherapy plus ipilimumab, tumor-derived TCR clones expanded in the blood.

Chemo-refractory metastatic non-small-cell lung cancer patients underwent focal radiation alongside CTLA-4 blockade with ipilimumab. Note on this clone: Its specificity is unknown.

V dropped 6 bases and J dropped 5; count of bases not matched to a gene: 10. There are 14 residues in the CDR3. CDR1 is MNHEY, CDR2 SMNVEV, per germline (reference sequence). The repertoire was sequenced with immunoSEQ multiplex PCR; TCRdb's copy has only in-frame clones and lacks some. The sample lists some 90,000 clones; around 83% were seen once. This specimen was peripheral blood, taken from a patient treated with radiotherapy plus ipilimumab. The chain recombines TRBV27 with TRBJ2-7, with 7 bases fitting TRBD1. The source of this sequence is a human donor with non-small cell lung cancer who had stable disease on radiotherapy plus ipilimumab. CDR3 bases: TGTGCCAGCAGCCTACGACAGGGTCCCCACGAGCAGTACTTC. Encoded protein: CASSLRQGPHEQYF.